This T cell receptor beta chain was captured in a study of blood T cell repertoires in COVID-19. Study details: Donors in the United States, Italy and Spain gave samples during acute or convalescent COVID-19.

The data were produced by immunoSEQ multiplex PCR, yet TCRdb's version contains in-frame clones alone and is incomplete. The sample consists of 200,000 to 300,000 clones, approximately 86% of them appearing once. The CDR3 totals 16 residues. After removal of 5 bases from V and 5 bases from J, the junction contained 8 bases not matched to a gene. Germline CDR1 and CDR2: SEHNR and FQNEAQ (reference sequence). This TCR derives from a man aged 35 to 55 who had recovered from COVID-19. Sequencing used peripheral blood. The chain links TRBV7-9 to TRBJ2-1; the match to TRBD2 covers 11 bases. The CDR3 reads CASSPPTSGANNEQFF. The CDR3 nucleotides are TGTGCCAGCAGCCCCCCGACTAGCGGGGCCAACAATGAGCAGTTCTTC.